Described below is a single T cell receptor (beta chain) sequence and its context. This sample stems from a study of blood T cell repertoires in COVID-19. About the research overall: PBMCs, B-cell-depleted T cells, or T cells provided the cDNA or gDNA that made up the material.

The assay was immunoSEQ multiplex PCR, and TCRdb's table has in-frame clones only and misses some. This table has about 180,000 clones, 70% to 90% appearing once. A Seattle source enrolled patients during active infection and followed them longitudinally. The V segment lost 6 bases and the J segment 2 bases; nucleotides outside the gene matches: 2. CDR3 size: 14 residues. The germline V gene encodes CDR1 MGHDK and CDR2 SYGVNS. The sequence came from a woman in her 50s with COVID-19, enrolled during active disease. Sequenced material: peripheral blood. This chain links TRBV25-1 with TRBJ2-5, with 11 bases identical to TRBD2. CDR3 bases: TGTGCCAGCAGGGGACTAGCGGAACAAGAGACCCAGTACTTC. Translating it yields CASRGLAEQETQYF.